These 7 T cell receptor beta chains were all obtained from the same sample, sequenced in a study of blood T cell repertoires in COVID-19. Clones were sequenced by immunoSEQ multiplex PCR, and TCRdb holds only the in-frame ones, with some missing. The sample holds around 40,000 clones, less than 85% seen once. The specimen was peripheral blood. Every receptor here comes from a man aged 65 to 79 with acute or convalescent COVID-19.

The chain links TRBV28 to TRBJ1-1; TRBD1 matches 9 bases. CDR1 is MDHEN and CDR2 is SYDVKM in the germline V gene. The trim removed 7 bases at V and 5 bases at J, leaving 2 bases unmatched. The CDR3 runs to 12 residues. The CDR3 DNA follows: TGTGCCAGCAACAGGGGGCGAACTGAAGCTTTCTTT. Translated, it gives CASNRGRTEAFF.

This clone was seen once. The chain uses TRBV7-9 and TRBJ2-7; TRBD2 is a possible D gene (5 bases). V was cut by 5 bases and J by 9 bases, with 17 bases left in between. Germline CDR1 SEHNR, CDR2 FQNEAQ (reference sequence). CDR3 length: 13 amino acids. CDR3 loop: CASSPQGGSGQYF. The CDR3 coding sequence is TGTGCCAGCAGCCCGCAAGGAGGAAGCGGGCAGTACTTC.

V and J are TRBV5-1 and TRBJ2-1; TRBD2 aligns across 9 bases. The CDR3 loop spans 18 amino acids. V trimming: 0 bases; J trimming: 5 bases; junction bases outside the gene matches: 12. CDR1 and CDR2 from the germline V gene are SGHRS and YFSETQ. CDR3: CASSLVPAGGPGHNEQFF. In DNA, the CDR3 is TGCGCCAGCAGCTTGGTCCCCGCGGGAGGGCCGGGGCACAATGAGCAGTTCTTC.

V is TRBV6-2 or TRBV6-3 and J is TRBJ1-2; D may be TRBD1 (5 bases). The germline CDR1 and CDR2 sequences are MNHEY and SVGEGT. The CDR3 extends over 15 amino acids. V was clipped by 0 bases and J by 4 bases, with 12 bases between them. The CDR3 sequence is CASSYSGQSGYGYTF. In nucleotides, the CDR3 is TGTGCCAGCAGTTACTCGGGGCAGTCGGGCTATGGCTACACCTTC.

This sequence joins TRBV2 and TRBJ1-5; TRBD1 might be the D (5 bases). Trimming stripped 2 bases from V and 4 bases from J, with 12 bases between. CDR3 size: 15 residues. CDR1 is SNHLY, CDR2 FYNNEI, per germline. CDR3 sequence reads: CASSETRGGNQPQHF. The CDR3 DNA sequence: TGTGCCAGCAGTGAAACAAGGGGAGGAAATCAGCCCCAGCATTTT.

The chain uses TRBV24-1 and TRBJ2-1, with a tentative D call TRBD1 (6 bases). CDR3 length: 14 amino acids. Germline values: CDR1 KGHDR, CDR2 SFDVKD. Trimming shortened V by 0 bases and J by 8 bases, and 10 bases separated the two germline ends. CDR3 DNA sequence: TGTGCCACCAGTGATTTGGCAGGGGCGGATGAGCAGTTCTTC. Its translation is CATSDLAGADEQFF.

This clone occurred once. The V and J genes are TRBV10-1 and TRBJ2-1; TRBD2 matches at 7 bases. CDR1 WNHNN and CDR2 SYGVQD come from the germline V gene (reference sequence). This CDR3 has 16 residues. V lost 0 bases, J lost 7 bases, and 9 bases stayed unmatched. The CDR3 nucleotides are TGCGCCAGCAGTGAGTCGATTGGGGGGGGATTGAATGAGCAGTTCTTC. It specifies CASSESIGGGLNEQFF.